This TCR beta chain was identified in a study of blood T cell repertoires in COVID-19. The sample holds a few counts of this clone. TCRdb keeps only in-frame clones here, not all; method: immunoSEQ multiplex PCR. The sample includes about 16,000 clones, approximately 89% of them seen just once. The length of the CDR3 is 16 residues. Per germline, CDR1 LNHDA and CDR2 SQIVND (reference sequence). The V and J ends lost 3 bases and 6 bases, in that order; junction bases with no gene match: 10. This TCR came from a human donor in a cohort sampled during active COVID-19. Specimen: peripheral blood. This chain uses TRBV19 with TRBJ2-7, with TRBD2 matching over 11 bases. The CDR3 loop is CASSIDILAGAGEQYF. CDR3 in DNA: TGTGCCAGTAGTATTGACATACTAGCGGGAGCAGGCGAGCAGTACTTC. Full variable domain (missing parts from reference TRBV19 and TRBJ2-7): DGGITQSPKYLFRKEGQNVTLSCEQNLNHDAMYWYRQDPGQGLRLIYYSQIVNDFQKGDIAEGYSVSREKKESFPLTVTSAQKNPTAFYLCASSIDILAGAGEQYFGPGTRLTVT.